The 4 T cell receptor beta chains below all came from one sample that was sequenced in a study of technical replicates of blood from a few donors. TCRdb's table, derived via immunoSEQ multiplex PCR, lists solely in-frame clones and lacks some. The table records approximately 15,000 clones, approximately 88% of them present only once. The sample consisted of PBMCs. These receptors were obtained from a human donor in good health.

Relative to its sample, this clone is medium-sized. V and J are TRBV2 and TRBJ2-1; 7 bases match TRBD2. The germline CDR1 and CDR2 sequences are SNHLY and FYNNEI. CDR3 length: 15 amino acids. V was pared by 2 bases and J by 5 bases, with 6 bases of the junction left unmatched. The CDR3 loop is CASSEPGGVHNEQFF. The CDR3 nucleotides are TGTGCCAGCAGTGAACCGGGGGGAGTCCACAATGAGCAGTTCTTC.

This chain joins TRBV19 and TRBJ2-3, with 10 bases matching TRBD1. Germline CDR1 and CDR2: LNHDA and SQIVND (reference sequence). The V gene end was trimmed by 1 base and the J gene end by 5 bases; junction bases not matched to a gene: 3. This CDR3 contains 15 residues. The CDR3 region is CASSIGGQGKDTQYF. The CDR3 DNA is TGTGCCAGTAGTATAGGGGGACAGGGGAAAGATACGCAGTATTTT.

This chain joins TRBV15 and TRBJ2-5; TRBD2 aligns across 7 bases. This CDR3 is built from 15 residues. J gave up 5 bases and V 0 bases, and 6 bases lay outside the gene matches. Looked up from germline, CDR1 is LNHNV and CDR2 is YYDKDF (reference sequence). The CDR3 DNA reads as TGTGCCACCAGCAGAGATGTAGGGGAGGGGGAGACCCAGTACTTC. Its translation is CATSRDVGEGETQYF.

Written as DNA, the CDR3 is TGCGCCAGCAGCTTGGGAGGACAGGGTGCAGCCGAGCAGTACTTC. This gives the protein CASSLGGQGAAEQYF. The chain is built from TRBV5-1 and TRBJ2-7; 8 bases align to TRBD1. CDR1 is SGHRS and CDR2 is YFSETQ in the germline V gene. V was pared by 0 bases and J by 6 bases, with 8 bases of the junction left unmatched. CDR3 length: 15 amino acids. Filled out from reference TRBV5-1 and TRBJ2-7, the complete variable domain reads KAGVTQTPRYLIKTRGQQVTLSCSPISGHRSVSWYQQTPGQGLQFLFEYFSETQRNKGNFPGRFSGRQFSNSRSEMNVSTLELGDSALYLCASSLGGQGAAEQYFGPGTRLTVT.